One and the same sample provided the 8 T cell receptor beta chains below, sequenced in a study of T cells in Graves' hyperthyroidism and ophthalmopathy. TCR beta CDR3 regions were amplified from RNA transcripts. HTBI primers drove first-round RT-PCR of the TCR CDR3. TCRdb itself ran the multiplex PCR reads through MiXCR, one entry per CDR3 protein. Among 400,000 to 450,000 distinct CDR3 sequences, roughly 15% were seen once, and the ten largest hold around 14%. Sequencing used blood. The receptor set was obtained from a man aged 18 to 35 with Graves' ophthalmopathy.

This clonotype has a handful of counts. Since a much larger clone is just one base distant, this may be a read error. CDR3 amino acids: CASSRSGGQETQYF. The CDR3 DNA sequence: TGTGCCAGCAGCCGTAGCGGGGGCCAAGAGACCCAGTACTTC. V is TRBV4-2 and J is TRBJ2-5, with 9 bases that match TRBD2. With 4 bases clipped from V and 1 base from J, the junction kept 1 base outside the gene matches. The V gene's germline CDR1 is LGHNA and CDR2 YNFKEQ. The CDR3 has 14 amino acids.

This clonotype was observed at least ten times. This chain connects TRBV11-2 to TRBJ2-1, with D perhaps TRBD1 (7 bases). The CDR3 contains 15 residues. Germline CDR1 and CDR2: SGHAT and FQNNGV. V was pared by 2 bases and J by 6 bases, with 14 bases between. Here the CDR3 reads CASSLSPGGLNEQFF. DNA for the CDR3: TGTGCCAGCAGCTTATCTCCAGGGGGACTCAATGAGCAGTTCTTC.

This clonotype was observed at least ten times. The chain is built from TRBV2 and TRBJ1-1, with D uncertain. The germline V gene encodes CDR1 SNHLY and CDR2 FYNNEI. V was shortened by 3 bases and J by 11 bases, with 10 bases between the two germline ends. The CDR3 covers 11 residues. The CDR3 here is CASSDGRPAFF. The CDR3, as DNA: TGTGCCAGCAGTGATGGACGGCCCGCTTTCTTT.

This clonotype was seen repeatedly, ten times or more. The chain joins TRBV12-3 or TRBV12-4 to TRBJ1-1; no reliable D call. The CDR3 totals 15 residues. V dropped 6 bases and J dropped 1 base, with 15 bases sitting between them. The CDR3 DNA sequence: TGTGCCAGCAGCCCTTACGGTCCCTGGAACACTGAAGCTTTCTTT. It codes for CASSPYGPWNTEAFF.

V usage is TRBV4-1 and J usage is TRBJ2-7; 10 bases map to TRBD1. Germline CDR1 and CDR2: MGHRA and YSYEKL. The ends lost 3 bases at V and 6 bases at J; junction bases unmatched: 11. The CDR3 is 16 residues long. The CDR3 nucleotides read TGCGCCAGCAGCCATGACCTTGGGACAGGGGTGGGCGAGCAGTACTTC. Protein product: CASSHDLGTGVGEQYF.

Ten or more counts support this clonotype. The chain combines TRBV20-1 with TRBJ1-6; 7 bases line up with TRBD1. The CDR3 contains 15 residues. Germline V gene sequence: CDR1 DFQATT, CDR2 SNEGSKA (reference sequence). V dropped 5 bases and J dropped 6; count of bases not matched to a gene: 10. CDR3 nucleotides: TGCAGTGCTGAGACACAGGGGCCTTCTAATTCACCCCTCCACTTT. This encodes CSAETQGPSNSPLHF.

This clonotype came up many times. The chain uses TRBV12-3 or TRBV12-4 and TRBJ1-2; possibly TRBD1 for D (5 bases). The CDR3 extends over 14 amino acids. Trimming shortened V by 7 bases and J by 4 bases, and 16 bases separated the two germline ends. DNA of the CDR3: TGTGCCAGCACCGCCCCGACCGACAGCTATGGCTACACCTTC. Translation: CASTAPTDSYGYTF.

There are a few counts of this clonotype. The genes are TRBV29-1 and TRBJ2-3; D uncertain. V lost 2 bases and J 0 bases, leaving 3 bases between the germline ends. Germline-derived CDR1 and CDR2 are SQVTM and ANQGSEA. This CDR3 comprises 12 residues. The CDR3, as DNA: TGCAGCGTTGAATCTAGCACAGATACGCAGTATTTT. The encoded protein is CSVESSTDTQYF.